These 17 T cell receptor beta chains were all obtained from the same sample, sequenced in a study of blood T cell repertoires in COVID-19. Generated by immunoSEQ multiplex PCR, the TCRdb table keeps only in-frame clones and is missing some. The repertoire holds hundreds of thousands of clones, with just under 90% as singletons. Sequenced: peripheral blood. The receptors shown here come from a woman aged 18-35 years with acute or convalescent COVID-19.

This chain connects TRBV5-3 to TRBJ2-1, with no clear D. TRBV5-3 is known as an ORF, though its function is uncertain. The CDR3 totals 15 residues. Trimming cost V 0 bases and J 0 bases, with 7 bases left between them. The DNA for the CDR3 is TGTGCCAGAAGCTTGGAGCGCAGCTCCTACAATGAGCAGTTCTTC. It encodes CARSLERSSYNEQFF.

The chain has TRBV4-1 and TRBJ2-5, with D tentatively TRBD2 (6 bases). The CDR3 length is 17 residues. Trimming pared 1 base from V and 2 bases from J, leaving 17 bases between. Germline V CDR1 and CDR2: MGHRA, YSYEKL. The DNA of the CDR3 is TGCGCCAGCAGCCAAGTGGGGGGACCTAGGCGGCAAGAGACCCAGTACTTC. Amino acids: CASSQVGGPRRQETQYF.

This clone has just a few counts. The CDR3 loop reads CASSQGLGQGSSYNSPLHF. CDR3 nucleotide sequence: TGCGCCAGCAGCCAAGGGCTGGGACAGGGGAGCTCCTATAATTCACCCCTCCACTTT. J is TRBJ1-6 and V is TRBV4-1; 10 positions agree with TRBD1. The CDR3 has 19 residues. Germline assignment: CDR1 MGHRA and CDR2 YSYEKL. V lost 1 base, J lost 0 bases, and 6 bases stayed unmatched.

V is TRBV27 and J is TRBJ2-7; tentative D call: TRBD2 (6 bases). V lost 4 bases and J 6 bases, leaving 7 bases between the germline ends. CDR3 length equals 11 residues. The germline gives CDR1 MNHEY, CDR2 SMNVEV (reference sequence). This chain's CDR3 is CASSSEGEQYF. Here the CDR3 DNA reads TGTGCCAGCAGTTCGGAGGGCGAGCAGTACTTC.

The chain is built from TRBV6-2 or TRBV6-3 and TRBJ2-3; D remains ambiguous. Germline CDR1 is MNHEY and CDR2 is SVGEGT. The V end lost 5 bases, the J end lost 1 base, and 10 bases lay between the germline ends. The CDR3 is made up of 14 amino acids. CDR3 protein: CASSRATGTDTQYF. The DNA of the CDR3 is TGTGCCAGCAGTCGTGCAACGGGCACAGATACGCAGTATTTT.

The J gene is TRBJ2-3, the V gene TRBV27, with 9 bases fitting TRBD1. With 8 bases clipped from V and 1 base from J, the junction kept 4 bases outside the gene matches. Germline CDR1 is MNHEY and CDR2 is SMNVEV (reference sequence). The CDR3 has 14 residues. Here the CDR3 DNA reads TGTGCCAGCTCCGACAGGGGGGGCACAGATACGCAGTATTTT. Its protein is CASSDRGGTDTQYF.

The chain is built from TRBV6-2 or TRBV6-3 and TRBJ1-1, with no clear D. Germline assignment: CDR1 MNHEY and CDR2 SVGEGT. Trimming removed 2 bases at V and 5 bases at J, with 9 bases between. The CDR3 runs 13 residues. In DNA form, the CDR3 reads TGTGCCAGCAGTTACGAGGGTCCAACTGAAGCTTTCTTT. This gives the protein CASSYEGPTEAFF.

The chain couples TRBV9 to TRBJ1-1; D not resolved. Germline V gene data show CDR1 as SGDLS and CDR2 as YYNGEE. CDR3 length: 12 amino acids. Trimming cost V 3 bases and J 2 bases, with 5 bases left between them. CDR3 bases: TGTGCCAGCAGCGCCCTAAACACTGAAGCTTTCTTT. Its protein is CASSALNTEAFF.

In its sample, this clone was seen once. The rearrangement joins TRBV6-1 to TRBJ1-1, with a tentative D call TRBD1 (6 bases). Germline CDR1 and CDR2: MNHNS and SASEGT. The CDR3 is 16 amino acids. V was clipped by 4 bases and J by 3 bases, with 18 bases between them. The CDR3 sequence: CASSGKAGVEDTEAFF. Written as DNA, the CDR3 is TGTGCCAGCAGTGGGAAGGCAGGGGTGGAGGACACTGAAGCTTTCTTT.

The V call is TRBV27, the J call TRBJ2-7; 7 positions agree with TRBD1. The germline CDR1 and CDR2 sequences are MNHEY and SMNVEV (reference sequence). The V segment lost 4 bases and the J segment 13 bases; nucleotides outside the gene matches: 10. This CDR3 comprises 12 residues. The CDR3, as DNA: TGTGCCAGCAGTTCCATAAGGGGACAGAACTACTTC. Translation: CASSSIRGQNYF.

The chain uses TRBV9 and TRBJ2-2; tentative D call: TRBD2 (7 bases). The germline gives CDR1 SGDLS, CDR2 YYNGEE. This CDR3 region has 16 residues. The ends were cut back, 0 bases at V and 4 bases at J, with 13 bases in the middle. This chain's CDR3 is CASSVAGGAGTGELFF. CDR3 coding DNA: TGTGCCAGCAGCGTAGCTGGGGGGGCGGGCACCGGGGAGCTGTTTTTT.

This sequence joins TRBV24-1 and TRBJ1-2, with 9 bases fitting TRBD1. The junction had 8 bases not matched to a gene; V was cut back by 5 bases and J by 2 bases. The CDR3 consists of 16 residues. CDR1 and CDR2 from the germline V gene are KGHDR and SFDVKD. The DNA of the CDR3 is TGTGCCACCAGTGGTACTTCACAGGGGGCGAACTATGGCTACACCTTC. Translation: CATSGTSQGANYGYTF.

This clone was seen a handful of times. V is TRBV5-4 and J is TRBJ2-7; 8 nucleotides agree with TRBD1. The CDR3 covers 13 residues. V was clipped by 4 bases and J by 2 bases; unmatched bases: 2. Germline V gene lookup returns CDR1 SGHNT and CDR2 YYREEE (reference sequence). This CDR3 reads CASSLQGAYEQYF. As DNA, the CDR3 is TGTGCCAGCAGCCTACAGGGGGCCTACGAGCAGTACTTC.

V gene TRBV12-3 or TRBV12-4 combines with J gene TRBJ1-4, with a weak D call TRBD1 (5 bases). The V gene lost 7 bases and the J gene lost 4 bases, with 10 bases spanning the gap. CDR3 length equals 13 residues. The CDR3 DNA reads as TGTGCCAGCATGGGGCAGAGTAATGAAAAACTGTTTTTT. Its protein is CASMGQSNEKLFF.

CDR3 coding DNA: TGTGCCAGCACCAGCTACAGGGGGGATGGCTACACCTTC. Protein product: CASTSYRGDGYTF. The J gene is TRBJ1-2, the V gene TRBV19, with 8 bases matching TRBD1. Per germline, CDR1 LNHDA and CDR2 SQIVND (reference sequence). Trimming cost V 9 bases and J 6 bases; bases outside gene matches: 9. This CDR3 comprises 13 residues.

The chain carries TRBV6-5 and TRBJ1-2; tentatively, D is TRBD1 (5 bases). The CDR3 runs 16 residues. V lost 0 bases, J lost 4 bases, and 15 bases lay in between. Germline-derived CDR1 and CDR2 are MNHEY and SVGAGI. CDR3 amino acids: CASSYSTDSQLYGYTF. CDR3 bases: TGTGCCAGCAGTTACTCGACAGACAGTCAACTCTATGGCTACACCTTC.

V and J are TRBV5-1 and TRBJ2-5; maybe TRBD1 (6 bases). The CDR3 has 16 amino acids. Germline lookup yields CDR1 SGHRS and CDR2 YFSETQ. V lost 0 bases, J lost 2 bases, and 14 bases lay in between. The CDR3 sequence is CASSLDQGTPQETQYF. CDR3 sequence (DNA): TGCGCCAGCAGCTTGGATCAGGGGACACCACAAGAGACCCAGTACTTC. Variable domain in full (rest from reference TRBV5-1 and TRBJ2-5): KAGVTQTPRYLIKTRGQQVTLSCSPISGHRSVSWYQQTPGQGLQFLFEYFSETQRNKGNFPGRFSGRQFSNSRSEMNVSTLELGDSALYLCASSLDQGTPQETQYFGPGTRLLVL.